This TCR beta chain was sequenced for a study of identical twins (TCRdb year 2016). Regarding the complete study: To test whether fetal clonotypes persist, this study deep-sequenced TCR alpha and beta repertoires from monozygotic twins, from unrelated adults of various ages, and from cord blood. Replicate twin experiments were performed at different times using different library preparation protocols to rule out contamination. Summary of the overall study and its limitations: Compared with coincidental sharing between unrelated individuals, out-of-frame TCR alpha sequences shared between twins had an excess of sequences with low generation probability. In monozygotic twins, recombination models systematically underestimated out-of-frame TCR alpha sharing, but the models matched the sharing seen between unrelated individuals. Because the same donors could not be followed over many years, the conclusions relied on cross-sectional statistical analysis. Abundant cord blood beta clonotypes carried fewer insertions; young adult naive repertoires showed a weaker similar trend, while memory repertoires showed none. Excess twin sharing in beta out-of-frame sequences was weaker because fewer shared sequences lowered the signal-to-noise ratio. Zero-insertion analyses could be partly confounded by invariant T cells such as MAIT and iNKT, although diverse VJ usage argued against such confounding for most clonotypes.

To prepare the library, 5' RACE was applied. The sample was run on an Illumina HiSeq 2000. A universal primer binding site was introduced by template switching, and a unique molecular identifier was present in the final cDNA, enabling accurate counting of TCR cDNA molecules. First-strand cDNA for TCR alpha and beta chains was synthesized from specific primers in the conserved constant-segment region. To control for contamination, every cDNA library was double barcoded, receiving both a SMART-Mk sample barcode and Illumina barcodes. TruSeq adapter sequences along with Illumina sample barcodes were introduced in two successive PCR steps. Sequencing of the TCR alpha and beta cDNA libraries was done on the Illumina HiSeq platform using custom primers. Per the original workflow: MiGEC was used to process raw reads and extract unique molecular identifiers, and MiXCR was used to find CDR3 positions. For each individual, recombination models were inferred using an EM algorithm with the repgenHMM and IGoR tools. The tcR package in R was used for shared clonotype analysis, with sharing normalized by the product of cloneset sizes. Out-of-frame nonproductive sequences were analyzed to study raw recombination free of thymic and clonal selection effects. TCRdb's own reprocessing of the public reads used fastp at Q25 and MiXCR and kept productive beta chains. CDR3 protein sequences are deduplicated, and each keeps its most common genes and DNA. The V and J calls shown here were made by TCRdb, not taken from the authors' results. The sample table shows around 550,000 distinct CDR3 sequences, and about 16% are seen once. Of the sample, 0.44% is held by the ten largest clones.

Trimming costs V 8 bases and J 5 bases, and their ends lie 15 bases apart. The CDR3 contains 13 residues, cysteine and phenylalanine counted. Solely the CDR3 DNA is kept, with 39 bases framed from the first base. Only healthy Caucasian donors were included. The twin cohort consisted of three pairs of female monozygotic twins, all aged roughly 18 to 30 years. CD4+ and CD8+ T cell populations were isolated with positive isolation kits from Invitrogen. Details on this clonotype: Its antigen remains undetermined. No base qualities exist here, and no much larger clone lies one base off it.

The same data also went into a second study, on yellow fever vaccine responses in identical twins. The second study reports: The authors reported that the T cell response to vaccination in identical twins appeared partly convergent and partly personalized. In identical twins, the study followed T cell clones that responded to the vaccine with precision.

The chain is assembled from TRBV12-3 or TRBV12-4 and TRBJ1-2; TRBD1 could be the D gene, as 5 bases match. The material sequenced was CD4+ T cells sorted from blood. The sequence was obtained from a woman aged 18-30 years in good health. The CDR3 protein: CASSRGRIYGYTF. The base sequence is TGTGCCAGCTCGCGGGGCAGGATATATGGCTACACCTTC.